This is a list of T cell receptor beta chains from one sample in a study of blood T cell repertoires in COVID-19. This table comes from immunoSEQ multiplex PCR, and its TCRdb copy is limited to in-frame clones, with some not included. This sample carries tens of thousands of clones, over 70% of them seen once, and the ten largest clones take around 24%. Input material: peripheral blood. The receptors were sampled from a man in his forties or fifties with active or convalescent COVID-19. Both conserved end residues are part of each CDR3. A D gene is named only where the DNA matches it firmly. Size tells how often a clone was seen (once, few, many) or the class of an expanded clone, and some rows leave it out.

j_gene: TRBJ1-5; abundance: few; v_gene: TRBV7-8; d_gene: -; CDR3nt: TGTGCCAGCAGCCGACAGAATAGCAATCAGCCCCAGCATTTT; CDR3aa: CASSRQNSNQPQHF
j_gene: TRBJ1-2; abundance: -; v_gene: TRBV9; d_gene: -; CDR3nt: TGTGCCAGCAGCGTAGGACAGCAGATGACCTATGGCTACACCTTC; CDR3aa: CASSVGQQMTYGYTF
j_gene: TRBJ1-1; abundance: -; v_gene: TRBV11-2; d_gene: TRBD1; CDR3nt: TGTGCCAGCAGCTTACAGGGGGCTACAGCTGAAGCTTTCTTT; CDR3aa: CASSLQGATAEAFF
j_gene: TRBJ2-1; abundance: -; v_gene: TRBV27; d_gene: TRBD2; CDR3nt: TGTGCCAGCGGGCGGGCCGGGACTAGCGGCTACAATGAGCAGTTCTTC; CDR3aa: CASGRAGTSGYNEQFF
j_gene: TRBJ1-3; abundance: -; v_gene: TRBV5-1; d_gene: -; CDR3nt: TGCGCCAGCAGCTTGTCAGGCCTCTCTGGAAACACCATATATTTT; CDR3aa: CASSLSGLSGNTIYF
j_gene: TRBJ2-7; abundance: -; v_gene: TRBV23-1; d_gene: TRBD1; CDR3nt: TGCGCCAGCAGTCAAGACAGGGCCTACTACGAGCAGTACTTC; CDR3aa: CASSQDRAYYEQYF
j_gene: TRBJ2-5; abundance: -; v_gene: TRBV7-8; d_gene: TRBD2; CDR3nt: TGTGCCAGCAGCTTAGCTAGCGGGAGATCAGAGACCCAGTACTTC; CDR3aa: CASSLASGRSETQYF
j_gene: TRBJ2-1; abundance: -; v_gene: TRBV27; d_gene: TRBD2; CDR3nt: TGTGCCAGCGACATAGCGGGAGAATACAATGAGCAGTTCTTC; CDR3aa: CASDIAGEYNEQFF
j_gene: TRBJ2-1; abundance: -; v_gene: TRBV6-5; d_gene: -; CDR3nt: TGTGCCAGCTCTACAGGGTGGAATGAGCAGTTCTTC; CDR3aa: CASSTGWNEQFF
j_gene: TRBJ2-3; abundance: -; v_gene: TRBV2; d_gene: -; CDR3nt: TGTGCCAGCAGTGAGCAGGGGGGAGGAGATACGCAGTATTTT; CDR3aa: CASSEQGGGDTQYF
j_gene: TRBJ2-1; abundance: -; v_gene: TRBV14; d_gene: TRBD1; CDR3nt: TGTGCCAGCAGCCAATACGAACAGGGGGTTAGGAACGACTACAATGAGCAGTTCTTC; CDR3aa: CASSQYEQGVRNDYNEQFF
j_gene: TRBJ2-7; abundance: -; v_gene: TRBV7-9; d_gene: -; CDR3nt: TGTGCCAGCAGCTTAGGTCGAGTCTCCTACGAGCAGTACTTC; CDR3aa: CASSLGRVSYEQYF
j_gene: TRBJ2-7; abundance: -; v_gene: TRBV7-9; d_gene: TRBD1; CDR3nt: TGTGCCAGCAGCCATCCCAACACAGGGGGGAGAAGCGAGCAGTACTTC; CDR3aa: CASSHPNTGGRSEQYF
j_gene: TRBJ2-3; abundance: -; v_gene: TRBV5-1; d_gene: TRBD2; CDR3nt: TGCGCCAGCAGCAGGGGACTAGCGGGAGGCACAGATACGCAGTATTTT; CDR3aa: CASSRGLAGGTDTQYF
j_gene: TRBJ2-2; abundance: -; v_gene: TRBV14; d_gene: TRBD1; CDR3nt: TGTGCCAGCGAAGGGGGCCCTAACACCGGGGAGCTGTTTTTT; CDR3aa: CASEGGPNTGELFF
j_gene: TRBJ1-5; abundance: -; v_gene: TRBV27; d_gene: -; CDR3nt: TGTGCCAGCAGTTTGACTGGCCCCAGGGAGCCCCAGCATTTT; CDR3aa: CASSLTGPREPQHF
j_gene: TRBJ1-5; abundance: -; v_gene: TRBV24-1; d_gene: -; CDR3nt: TGTGCCACCAGTGACGAGTATAGCAATCAGCCCCAGCATTTT; CDR3aa: CATSDEYSNQPQHF
j_gene: TRBJ1-5; abundance: -; v_gene: TRBV28; d_gene: TRBD1; CDR3nt: TGTGCCAGCAGTTCCCCGACCGGGACAGGGATCAATCAGCCCCAGCATTTT; CDR3aa: CASSSPTGTGINQPQHF
j_gene: TRBJ2-3; abundance: -; v_gene: TRBV5-1; d_gene: TRBD2; CDR3nt: TGCGCCAGCAGCTTGACTAGCGGGGGCACAGATACGCAGTATTTT; CDR3aa: CASSLTSGGTDTQYF
j_gene: TRBJ2-6; abundance: -; v_gene: TRBV5-1; d_gene: TRBD1; CDR3nt: TGCGCCAGCGCCGGGACAGGGGGCCCCGGGGCCAACGTCCTGACTTTC; CDR3aa: CASAGTGGPGANVLTF
j_gene: TRBJ1-5; abundance: -; v_gene: TRBV6-1; d_gene: TRBD1; CDR3nt: TGTGCCAGCAGTCCGACAGGGATGAGTCAGCCCCAGCATTTT; CDR3aa: CASSPTGMSQPQHF
j_gene: TRBJ1-1; abundance: -; v_gene: TRBV30; d_gene: -; CDR3nt: TGTGCCTGGAGGAAGTGGGGAGGGAGCGCGGACACTGAAGCTTTCTTT; CDR3aa: CAWRKWGGSADTEAFF